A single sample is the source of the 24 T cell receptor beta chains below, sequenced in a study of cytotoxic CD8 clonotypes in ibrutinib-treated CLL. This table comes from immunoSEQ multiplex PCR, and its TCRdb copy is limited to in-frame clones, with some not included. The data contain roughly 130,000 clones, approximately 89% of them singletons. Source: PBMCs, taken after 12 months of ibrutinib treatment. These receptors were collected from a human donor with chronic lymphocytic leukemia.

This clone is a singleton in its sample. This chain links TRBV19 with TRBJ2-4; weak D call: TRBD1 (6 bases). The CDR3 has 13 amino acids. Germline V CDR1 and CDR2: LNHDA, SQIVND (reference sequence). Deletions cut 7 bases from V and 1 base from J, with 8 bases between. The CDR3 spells CASNQGAKNIQYF. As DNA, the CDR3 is TGTGCCAGTAATCAGGGGGCCAAAAACATTCAGTACTTC.

CDR3 sequence (DNA): TGCAGCGTTGAAGGGATTAGCGGGAGCTCCTACGAGCAGTACTTC. Protein: CSVEGISGSSYEQYF. The chain combines TRBV29-1 with TRBJ2-7; the match to TRBD2 covers 9 bases. The CDR3 is made up of 15 amino acids. V dropped 1 base and J dropped 0; count of bases not matched to a gene: 4. From germline, CDR1 is SQVTM and CDR2 ANQGSEA.

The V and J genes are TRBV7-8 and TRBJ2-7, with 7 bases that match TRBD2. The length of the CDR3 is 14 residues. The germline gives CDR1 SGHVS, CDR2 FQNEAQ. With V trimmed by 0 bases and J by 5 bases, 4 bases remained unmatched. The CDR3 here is CASSLATSYHEQYF. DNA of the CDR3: TGTGCCAGCAGCTTAGCGACTAGCTACCACGAGCAGTACTTC.

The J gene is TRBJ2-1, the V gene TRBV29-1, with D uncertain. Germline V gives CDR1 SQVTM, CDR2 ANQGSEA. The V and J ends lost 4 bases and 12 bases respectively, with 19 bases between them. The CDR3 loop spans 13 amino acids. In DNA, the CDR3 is TGCAGCGTTGCAAACACCGGGCCGTTGGTGCAGTTCTTC. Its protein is CSVANTGPLVQFF.

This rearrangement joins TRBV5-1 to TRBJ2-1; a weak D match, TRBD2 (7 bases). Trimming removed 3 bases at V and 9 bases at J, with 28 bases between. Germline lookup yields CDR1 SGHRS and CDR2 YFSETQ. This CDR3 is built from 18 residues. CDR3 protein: CASSSQSGGPVGSSEQFF. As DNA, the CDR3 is TGCGCCAGCAGCTCCCAATCGGGGGGCCCGGTAGGATCTAGTGAGCAGTTCTTC.

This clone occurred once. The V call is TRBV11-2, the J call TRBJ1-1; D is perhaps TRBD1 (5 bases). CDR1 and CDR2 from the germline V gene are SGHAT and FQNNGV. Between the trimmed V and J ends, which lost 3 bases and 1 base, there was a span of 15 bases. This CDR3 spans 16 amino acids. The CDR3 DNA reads TGTGCCAGCAGCTTCCCTCCCGGGGGGGGGAACACTGAAGCTTTCTTT. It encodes CASSFPPGGGNTEAFF.

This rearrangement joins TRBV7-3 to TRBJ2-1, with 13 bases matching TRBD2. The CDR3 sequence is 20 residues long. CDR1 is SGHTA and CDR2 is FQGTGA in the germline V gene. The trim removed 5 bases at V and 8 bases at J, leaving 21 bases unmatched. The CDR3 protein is CASSPRGGTSGRGVRDEQFF. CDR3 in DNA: TGTGCCAGCAGCCCTCGGGGAGGAACTAGCGGGAGGGGCGTGAGGGATGAGCAGTTCTTC.

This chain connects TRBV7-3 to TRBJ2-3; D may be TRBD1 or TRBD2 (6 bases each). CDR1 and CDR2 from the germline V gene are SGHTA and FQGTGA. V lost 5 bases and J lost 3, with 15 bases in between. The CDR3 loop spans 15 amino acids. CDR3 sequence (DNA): TGTGCCAGCAGCATACAGGGAGGAGGGACAGATACGCAGTATTTT. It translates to CASSIQGGGTDTQYF. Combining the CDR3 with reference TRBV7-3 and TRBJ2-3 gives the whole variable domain GAGVSQTPSNKVTEKGKYVELRCDPISGHTALYWYRQSLGQGPEFLIYFQGTGAADDSGLPNDRFFAVRPEGSVSTLKIQRTERGDSAVYLCASSIQGGGTDTQYFGPGTRLTVL.

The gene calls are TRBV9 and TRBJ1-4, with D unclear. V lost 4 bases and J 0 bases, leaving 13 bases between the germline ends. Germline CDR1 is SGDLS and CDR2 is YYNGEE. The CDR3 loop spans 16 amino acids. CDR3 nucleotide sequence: TGTGCCAGCAGCCCCACCGACGGTGCAACTAATGAAAAACTGTTTTTT. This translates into CASSPTDGATNEKLFF.

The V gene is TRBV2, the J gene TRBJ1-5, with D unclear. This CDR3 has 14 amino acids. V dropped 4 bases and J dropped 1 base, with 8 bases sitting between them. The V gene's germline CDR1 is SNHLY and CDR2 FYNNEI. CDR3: CASSGENSNQPQHF. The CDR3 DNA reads TGTGCCAGCAGTGGAGAGAACAGCAATCAGCCCCAGCATTTT. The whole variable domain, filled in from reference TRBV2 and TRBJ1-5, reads EPEVTQTPSHQVTQMGQEVILRCVPISNHLYFYWYRQILGQKVEFLVSFYNNEISEKSEIFDDQFSVERPDGSNFTLKIRSTKLEDSAMYFCASSGENSNQPQHFGDGTRLSIL.

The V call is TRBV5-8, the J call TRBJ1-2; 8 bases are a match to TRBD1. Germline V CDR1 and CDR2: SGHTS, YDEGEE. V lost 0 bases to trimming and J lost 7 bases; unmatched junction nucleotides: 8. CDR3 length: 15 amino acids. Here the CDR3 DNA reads TGTGCCAGCAGCTTGGAAGCCGGACAGGGTATTGGCTACACCTTC. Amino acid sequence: CASSLEAGQGIGYTF.

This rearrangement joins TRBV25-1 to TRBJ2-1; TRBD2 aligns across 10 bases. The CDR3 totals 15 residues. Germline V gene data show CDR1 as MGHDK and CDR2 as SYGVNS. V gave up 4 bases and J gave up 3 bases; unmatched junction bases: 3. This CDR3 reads CASSGGTSDYNEQFF. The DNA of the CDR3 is TGTGCCAGCAGTGGAGGGACTAGCGACTACAATGAGCAGTTCTTC.

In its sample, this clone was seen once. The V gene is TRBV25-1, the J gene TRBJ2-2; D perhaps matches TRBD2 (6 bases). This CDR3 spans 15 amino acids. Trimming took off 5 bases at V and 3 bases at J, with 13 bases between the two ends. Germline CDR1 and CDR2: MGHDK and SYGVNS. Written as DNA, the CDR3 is TGTGCCAGCAGTTGGGGGGAGTCGTACACCGGGGAGCTGTTTTTT. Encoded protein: CASSWGESYTGELFF.

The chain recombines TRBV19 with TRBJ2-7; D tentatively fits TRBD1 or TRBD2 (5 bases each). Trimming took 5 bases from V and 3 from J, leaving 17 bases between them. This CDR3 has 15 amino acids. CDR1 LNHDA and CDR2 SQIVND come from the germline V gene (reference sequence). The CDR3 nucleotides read TGTGCCAGTAGTCCGACGCCGGGACCGAACTACGAGCAGTACTTC. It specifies CASSPTPGPNYEQYF.

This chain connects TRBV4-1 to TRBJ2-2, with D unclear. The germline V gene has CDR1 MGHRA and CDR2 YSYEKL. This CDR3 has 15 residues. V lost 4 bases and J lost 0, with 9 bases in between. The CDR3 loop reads CASSPNLPNTGELFF. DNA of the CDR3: TGCGCCAGCAGCCCGAATCTACCGAACACCGGGGAGCTGTTTTTT.

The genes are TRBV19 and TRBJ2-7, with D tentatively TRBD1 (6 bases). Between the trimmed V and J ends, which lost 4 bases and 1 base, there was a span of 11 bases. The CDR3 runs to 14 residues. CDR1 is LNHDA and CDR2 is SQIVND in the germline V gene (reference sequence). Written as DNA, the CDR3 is TGTGCCAGTAGTACCCGGGACATATCCTACGAGCAGTACTTC. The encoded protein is CASSTRDISYEQYF.

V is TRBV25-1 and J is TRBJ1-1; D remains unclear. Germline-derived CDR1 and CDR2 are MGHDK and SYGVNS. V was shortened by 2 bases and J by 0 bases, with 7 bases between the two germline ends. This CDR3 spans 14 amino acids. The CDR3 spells CASSEGVLNTEAFF. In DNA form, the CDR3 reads TGTGCCAGCAGTGAAGGGGTACTGAACACTGAAGCTTTCTTT.

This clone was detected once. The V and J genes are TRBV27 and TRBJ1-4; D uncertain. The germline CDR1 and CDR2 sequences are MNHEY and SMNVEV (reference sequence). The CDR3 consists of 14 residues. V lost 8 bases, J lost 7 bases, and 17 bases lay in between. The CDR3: CASSSPSHGEKLFF. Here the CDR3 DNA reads TGTGCCAGCTCCAGTCCCTCCCATGGTGAAAAACTGTTTTTT.

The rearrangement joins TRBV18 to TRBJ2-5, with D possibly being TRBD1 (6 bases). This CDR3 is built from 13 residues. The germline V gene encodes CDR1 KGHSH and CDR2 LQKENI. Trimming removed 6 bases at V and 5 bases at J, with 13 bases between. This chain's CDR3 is CASSRSTGETQYF. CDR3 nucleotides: TGTGCCAGCTCCCGATCTACAGGGGAGACCCAGTACTTC.

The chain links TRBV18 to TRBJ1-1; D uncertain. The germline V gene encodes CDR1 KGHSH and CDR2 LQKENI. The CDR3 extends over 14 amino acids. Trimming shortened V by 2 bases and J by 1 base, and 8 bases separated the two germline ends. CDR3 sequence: CASSPNQQNTEAFF. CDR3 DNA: TGTGCCAGCTCACCAAATCAACAGAACACTGAAGCTTTCTTT.

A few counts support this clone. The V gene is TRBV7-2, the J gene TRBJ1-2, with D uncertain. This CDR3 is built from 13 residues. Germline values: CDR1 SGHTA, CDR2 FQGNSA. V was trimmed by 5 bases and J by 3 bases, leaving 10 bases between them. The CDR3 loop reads CASSPFLDYGYTF. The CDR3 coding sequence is TGTGCCAGCAGCCCATTTCTTGACTATGGCTACACCTTC.

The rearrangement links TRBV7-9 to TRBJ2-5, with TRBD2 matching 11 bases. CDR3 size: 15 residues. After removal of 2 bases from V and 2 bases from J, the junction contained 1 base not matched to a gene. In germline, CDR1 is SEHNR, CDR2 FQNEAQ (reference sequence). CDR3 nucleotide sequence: TGTGCCAGCAGCTTACTAGCGGGGGGACAAGAGACCCAGTACTTC. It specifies CASSLLAGGQETQYF.

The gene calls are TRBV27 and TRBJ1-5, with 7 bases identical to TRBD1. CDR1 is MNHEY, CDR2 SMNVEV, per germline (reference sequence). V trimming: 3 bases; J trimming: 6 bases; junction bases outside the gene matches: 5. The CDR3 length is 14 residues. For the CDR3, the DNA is TGTGCCAGCAGTTTCGACAGGGCAGCTCAGCCCCAGCATTTT. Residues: CASSFDRAAQPQHF.

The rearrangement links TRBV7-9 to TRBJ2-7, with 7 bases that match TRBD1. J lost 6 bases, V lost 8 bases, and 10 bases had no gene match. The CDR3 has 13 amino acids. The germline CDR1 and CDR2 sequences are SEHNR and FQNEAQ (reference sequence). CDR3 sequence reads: CASGIPPGGEQYF. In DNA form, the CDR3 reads TGTGCCAGCGGGATCCCGCCAGGGGGCGAGCAGTACTTC.